A selection of T cell receptor beta chains follows, all from one sample in a study of blood T cell repertoires in COVID-19. Produced via immunoSEQ multiplex PCR; TCRdb's table is partial and in-frame only. Of roughly 450,000 clones listed, around 91% were seen once; the top ten hold under 0.7%. The sample comprised PBMCs or T cells enriched from blood (not recorded which). These receptors came from a man younger than 30 who had recovered from COVID-19. CDR3s include the opening cysteine and the closing phenylalanine or tryptophan. D genes are given only for firm matches. The size entry is marked missing in some rows and otherwise reads once, few, many or a size class.

D gene,V gene,clone size,J gene,CDR3 protein,CDR3 DNA
.,TRBV27,.,TRBJ2-3,CASSRAGPTTDTQYF,TGTGCCAGCAGTAGAGCGGGTCCCACCACAGATACGCAGTATTTT
TRBD1,TRBV18,few,TRBJ1-2,CASSQGTDANYGYTF,TGTGCCAGCTCACAAGGGACAGATGCTAACTATGGCTACACCTTC
TRBD1,TRBV6-4,.,TRBJ1-1,CASRGQGARTEAFF,TGTGCCAGCAGAGGACAGGGGGCGCGCACTGAAGCTTTCTTT
.,TRBV7-8,few,TRBJ2-3,CASSFPESPDTQYF,TGTGCCAGCAGCTTCCCGGAGTCCCCAGATACGCAGTATTTT
.,TRBV18,.,TRBJ1-2,CASSPPWEGYGYTF,TGTGCCAGCTCACCACCGTGGGAGGGCTATGGCTACACCTTC
.,TRBV13,once,TRBJ1-5,CASSFGSNQPQHF,TGTGCCAGCAGCTTCGGTAGCAATCAGCCCCAGCATTTT
.,TRBV3-1/TRBV3-2,.,TRBJ1-5,CASSHGQSSQPQHF,TGTGCCAGCAGCCATGGACAATCCAGTCAGCCCCAGCATTTT
.,TRBV3-1/TRBV3-2,.,TRBJ1-2,CASSLPSGNYGYTF,TGTGCCAGCAGCCTACCCTCGGGTAACTATGGCTACACCTTC
.,TRBV28,.,TRBJ2-2,CASTSRSRGELFF,TGTGCCAGCACCTCGAGGAGCCGCGGGGAGCTGTTTTTT
.,TRBV10-3,.,TRBJ2-3,CAISDGGSNTDTQYF,TGTGCCATCAGTGATGGGGGGTCTAACACAGATACGCAGTATTTT
.,TRBV12-3/TRBV12-4,.,TRBJ2-2,CASTRVAGELFF,TGTGCCAGCACTCGGGTCGCCGGGGAGCTGTTTTTT
TRBD1,TRBV27,.,TRBJ1-2,CASSPSGHRGPSNYGYTF,TGTGCCAGCAGCCCCTCCGGTCACAGGGGGCCTTCCAACTATGGCTACACCTTC
.,TRBV4-1,.,TRBJ1-2,CASSQPAGGGGYTF,TGCGCCAGCAGCCAACCTGCGGGGGGCGGAGGCTACACCTTC
.,TRBV12-5,.,TRBJ2-7,CASGFSGGNEQYF,TGTGCTAGTGGTTTTTCGGGGGGCAACGAGCAGTACTTC
.,TRBV9,.,TRBJ1-6,CASSETGSSVGSPLHF,TGTGCCAGCAGCGAAACAGGGTCCTCGGTGGGTTCACCCCTCCACTTT
TRBD1,TRBV5-1,.,TRBJ1-6,CASSSSGQGNSPLHF,TGCGCCAGCAGCTCGTCGGGACAGGGGAATTCACCCCTCCACTTT
TRBD1,TRBV4-1,.,TRBJ1-2,CASSGRDRGLRDGYTF,TGCGCCAGCAGCGGACGGGACAGGGGCCTAAGGGATGGCTACACCTTC
.,TRBV9,.,TRBJ2-5,CASSPRGLRGLQETQYF,TGTGCCAGCAGCCCCAGGGGATTGAGGGGATTACAAGAGACCCAGTACTTC
TRBD1,TRBV19,.,TRBJ1-1,CASTHWGVRGTGFEAFF,TGTGCCAGTACCCACTGGGGCGTCCGAGGGACAGGATTTGAAGCTTTCTTT
.,TRBV3-1/TRBV3-2,.,TRBJ2-2,CASTRDSGNTGELFF,TGTGCCAGCACCCGGGACTCCGGAAACACCGGGGAGCTGTTTTTT
TRBD1,TRBV19,once,TRBJ1-1,CASTPLKGQGNTEAFF,TGTGCCAGTACCCCGCTGAAGGGACAGGGGAACACTGAAGCTTTCTTT
.,TRBV30,.,TRBJ1-3,CAWSVRRSTGNTIYF,TGTGCCTGGAGTGTACGGCGGTCAACTGGAAACACCATATATTTT
.,TRBV6-1,.,TRBJ1-6,CASSEALTGDYYF,TGTGCCAGCAGTGAAGCGCTCACCGGGGATTACTACTTT
.,TRBV5-1,.,TRBJ2-3,CASSTSRGPTDTQYF,TGCGCCAGCAGCACCAGTAGAGGCCCCACAGATACGCAGTATTTT
.,TRBV5-1,.,TRBJ1-3,CASSLAGRVAGNTIYF,TGCGCCAGCAGCTTGGCGGGGAGGGTCGCAGGAAACACCATATATTTT
.,TRBV9,.,TRBJ2-7,CASSPPSSYEQYF,TGTGCCAGCAGCCCCCCCTCGTCCTACGAGCAGTACTTC
TRBD1,TRBV6-1,.,TRBJ1-5,CASSETGTDSEPQHF,TGTGCCAGCAGTGAAACTGGGACAGATTCAGAGCCCCAGCATTTT
.,TRBV7-2,once,TRBJ1-5,CASSLVAGEAQPQHF,TGTGCCAGCAGCTTAGTGGCAGGGGAAGCTCAGCCCCAGCATTTT
TRBD2,TRBV9,.,TRBJ2-5,CASSVAAGGQETQYF,TGTGCCAGCAGCGTAGCGGCGGGAGGGCAAGAGACCCAGTACTTC
.,TRBV9,.,TRBJ1-2,CASSVDSQGYGYTF,TGTGCCAGCAGCGTGGACTCTCAAGGCTATGGCTACACCTTC
.,TRBV7-9,.,TRBJ2-5,CASSLDNQETQYF,TGTGCCAGCAGCTTGGACAACCAAGAGACCCAGTACTTC
TRBD2,TRBV10-1,.,TRBJ2-3,CASSESLAGGVDTQYF,TGCGCCAGCAGTGAGTCACTAGCGGGGGGTGTGGATACGCAGTATTTT
.,TRBV5-1,.,TRBJ2-2,CASSLGSRGTGELFF,TGCGCCAGCAGCTTGGGTTCCAGGGGAACCGGGGAGCTGTTTTTT
.,TRBV20-1,.,TRBJ2-7,CSARRAYEQYF,TGCAGTGCCAGGAGGGCCTACGAGCAGTACTTC
TRBD1,TRBV18,once,TRBJ1-2,CASSPSLTGNYGYTF,TGTGCCAGCTCACCTAGTCTGACAGGGAACTATGGCTACACCTTC
.,TRBV5-1,once,TRBJ1-6,CASSLGTENSPLHF,TGCGCCAGCAGCTTGGGGACAGAGAATTCACCCCTCCACTTT
TRBD2,TRBV27,.,TRBJ2-3,CASSPSFSGGNTDTQYF,TGTGCCAGCAGTCCCTCCTTTAGCGGGGGTAACACAGATACGCAGTATTTT
TRBD1,TRBV19,.,TRBJ1-6,CASSAGDRVEGNSPLHF,TGTGCCAGTAGTGCCGGGGACAGGGTGGAGGGTAATTCACCCCTCCACTTT
TRBD1,TRBV27,.,TRBJ2-5,CASSLDFTGGKPQYF,TGTGCCAGCAGCCTCGATTTTACAGGGGGCAAACCCCAGTACTTC
.,TRBV28,.,TRBJ2-1,CASSPGGGYNEQFF,TGTGCCAGCAGTCCGGGGGGCGGCTACAATGAGCAGTTCTTC
.,TRBV6-2/TRBV6-3,.,TRBJ1-1,CASSRDRIYTEAFF,TGTGCCAGCAGTAGAGACAGGATTTACACTGAAGCTTTCTTT
TRBD1,TRBV11-2,.,TRBJ2-7,CASSSQGVASYEQYF,TGTGCCAGCAGCTCCCAGGGGGTTGCGTCCTACGAGCAGTACTTC
.,TRBV5-1,.,TRBJ2-2,CASSIRPSGTPTGELFF,TGCGCCAGCAGCATACGACCTTCCGGGACTCCCACCGGGGAGCTGTTTTTT